This TCR beta chain was sequenced during a study of cytomegalovirus exposure and HLA in healthy donors. Study-wide results and caveats: TCR beta chain V- and J-gene trimming was linked, in a later analysis, to a missense variant in DCLRE1C.

The PCR contained 60 Vbeta and 13 Jbeta primers. Sequencing was performed with immunoSEQ multiplex PCR; in TCRdb, only in-frame clones are kept and a portion is missing. The sample shows roughly 110,000 clones, roughly 80% of them seen only once. This clone was detected only a few times. Its target is not known. The trim removed 4 bases at V and 4 bases at J, leaving 6 bases unmatched. CDR1 is SGHDT and CDR2 is YYEEEE in the germline V gene. The CDR3 covers 14 residues. The chain combines TRBV5-6 with TRBJ2-3, with TRBD1 matching over 7 bases. The TCR comes from a man aged 35-49 years in good health and CMV-seronegative. The sequenced material came from PBMCs. The CDR3 loop reads CASSRQGVSDTQYF. CDR3 DNA: TGTGCCAGCAGCCGTCAGGGGGTTTCAGATACGCAGTATTTT.